This T cell receptor (beta chain) is from a study of T-cell memory formation after mild COVID-19 (dated by TCRdb to 2020 to 2023). About the study as a whole: Most TCR sequence clusters were specific to one of the two donors. T-cell clones expanding and contracting after mild COVID-19 in a couple of donors were tracked by longitudinal TCRalpha and TCRbeta repertoire sequencing. Two young, previously healthy adult volunteers made up the cohort, one male and one female. Overall study results and their limits: SARS-CoV-2 specificity was not confirmed for the second-wave clones peaking on day 37. Contracting CD4+ clones were located mainly in the CM and EM memory subsets, whereas CD8+ clones were found to be enriched in EMRA. Some responding clones were found in pre-infection memory, which suggests that pre-existing cross-reactive memory T cells took part in the SARS-CoV-2 response. The study included only a couple of mild cases, and larger cohorts that include severe cases with pre-infection samples were judged to be necessary. Clones that contracted from day 15 to 85 showed balanced CD4/CD8 phenotypes, whereas a second wave of clones that expanded from day 15 to 37 leaned towards CD4+.

This clonotype was counted between two and nine times. Its specific antigen is unknown. No much larger clone is present one base from it, and per-base qualities are unavailable. TCRdb records Illumina NovaSeq 6000 as the sequencer. Using 5'RACE with constant-segment primers, TCRalpha and TCRbeta cDNA libraries were constructed, with sample barcodes and unique molecular identifiers added in the process. RNA was extracted from every sample with Trizol reagent. Amplification of the libraries took two PCR steps, and the second step added a second sample barcode plus Illumina TruSeq adapters. Libraries were sequenced on an Illumina NovaSeq with 2 x 150 bp paired-end reads. In the source study's methods: Reads were demultiplexed and collapsed into UMI-guided consensus sequences with migec v1.2.7. Using mixcr v2.1.11, UMI consensuses were aligned to TRA and TRB V and J templates and then assembled into clonotypes. Clonotypes were classified as expanded or contracted when called significant by both edgeR and NoisET, with noise models trained on biological replicates. For edgeR calls, the thresholds were a false discovery rate-adjusted p below 0.01 and a log2 fold-change of 1. As an exploratory analysis of dynamics, max-normalized trajectories of the 1000 most abundant clonotypes were examined by PCA with hierarchical clustering. Separately sequenced CD4+ and CD8+ repertoires were used to assign a CD4 or CD8 phenotype to each responding clone. TCRdb trimmed public reads at Q25 via fastp, called clones via MiXCR and kept in-frame beta chains. One record per CDR3 amino acid sequence lists the most common genes and DNA. It is TCRdb's table, rather than the study itself, that gives the V and J calls and clone size. For this sample there are about 180,000 distinct CDR3 sequences; around a sixth appear just once. Of the sample, 3% to 4.5% is held by the ten largest clones.

Including cysteine and phenylalanine, the CDR3 has 13 amino acids. The kept DNA is CDR3 alone, 39 bases in frame from the first base. Trimming removed 3 bases from V and 0 bases from J, leaving 6 bases between the germline ends. CDR1 and CDR2 were assigned from the germline V gene as SGHAT and FQNNGV. Ficoll-Paque density gradient centrifugation was the method used to isolate PBMCs. The rearrangement joined TRBV11-2 to TRBJ2-7, with the D gene uncertain. The TCR was taken from a man aged 18 to 35 who had mild COVID-19 (a few samples of this study predate the infection). The sample titles of this study are shuffled in the database, so cell type and time point are left out; the donor was told from shared clones. What was sequenced was PBMCs or a T cell subset sorted from them (not recorded which). The DNA reads as follows: TGTGCCAGCAGCTTCCAGTACTCCTACGAGCAGTACTTC. It translates to CASSFQYSYEQYF.